The rows below give T cell receptor beta chains drawn from one sample of a study of blood T cell repertoires in COVID-19. Clones were sequenced by immunoSEQ multiplex PCR, and TCRdb holds only the in-frame ones, with some missing. The table lists 270,000 or so clones, about 85% of them singletons. The sequencing input was PBMCs or T cells enriched from blood (not recorded which). These receptors originate from a woman aged 50 to 65 who had been exposed to COVID-19. CDR3s include the opening cysteine and the closing phenylalanine or tryptophan. The D gene is left open where the match is weak. Only some rows state a clone size, as once, few, many or a class for expanded clones.

v_gene	d_gene	j_gene	abundance	CDR3aa	CDR3nt
TRBV28	TRBD1	TRBJ2-7	-	CASCGQVSEQYF	TGTGCCAGCTGCGGACAGGTGAGCGAGCAGTACTTC
TRBV6-2/TRBV6-3	TRBD1	TRBJ1-4	-	CASRPGTGREKLFF	TGTGCCAGCAGGCCTGGGACAGGGCGAGAAAAACTGTTTTTT
TRBV30	-	TRBJ1-1	few	CAWTQEANTEAFF	TGTGCCTGGACCCAGGAGGCTAACACTGAAGCTTTCTTT
TRBV7-8	-	TRBJ1-2	-	CASSLVGVGRVYGYTF	TGTGCCAGCAGCTTAGTTGGAGTGGGGAGGGTCTATGGCTACACCTTC
TRBV13	-	TRBJ1-1	-	CASSLYLTGVNTEAFF	TGTGCCAGCAGCTTATATTTGACGGGGGTGAACACTGAAGCTTTCTTT
TRBV2	-	TRBJ1-2	-	CASTAGWVAANYGYTF	TGTGCCAGCACTGCAGGCTGGGTTGCCGCTAACTATGGCTACACCTTC
TRBV9	-	TRBJ1-3	-	CASGEGVSGNTIYF	TGTGCCAGCGGTGAGGGGGTATCTGGAAACACCATATATTTT
TRBV6-2/TRBV6-3	-	TRBJ2-4	-	CASSPGYIQYF	TGTGCCAGCAGTCCGGGATACATTCAGTACTTC
TRBV18	-	TRBJ1-1	-	CASSPPHNTEAFF	TGTGCCAGCTCACCACCACACAACACTGAAGCTTTCTTT
TRBV27	-	TRBJ2-5	once	CASSRGETQYF	TGTGCCAGCAGCAGGGGCGAGACCCAGTACTTC
TRBV19	-	TRBJ1-2	-	CASSMNQAGAYGGYTF	TGTGCCAGTAGTATGAATCAGGCAGGGGCCTATGGTGGCTACACCTTC
TRBV10-1	-	TRBJ2-3	-	CASSELKDTQYF	TGCGCCAGCAGTGAGTTAAAAGATACGCAGTATTTT
TRBV5-6	-	TRBJ1-4	-	CASSLAGAVEKLFF	TGTGCCAGCAGCTTGGCGGGTGCAGTTGAAAAACTGTTTTTT
TRBV7-2	TRBD2	TRBJ2-5	-	CASSQHSGVVAETQYF	TGTGCCAGCAGCCAACATAGCGGGGTGGTCGCGGAGACCCAGTACTTC
TRBV5-6	-	TRBJ1-3	-	CASRQGFRNTIYF	TGTGCCAGCAGACAGGGATTTAGAAACACCATATATTTT
TRBV12-5	-	TRBJ1-1	-	CASGLDRNTEAFF	TGTGCTAGTGGTTTGGATCGGAACACTGAAGCTTTCTTT
TRBV16	-	TRBJ1-2	-	CASGDSLYGYTF	TGTGCCAGCGGAGACAGCCTCTATGGCTACACCTTC
TRBV3-1/TRBV3-2	-	TRBJ1-1	-	CASSQGGQTAAFF	TGTGCCAGCAGCCAAGGAGGACAGACGGCAGCTTTCTTT
TRBV29-1	-	TRBJ1-2	-	CSVSDSLYGYTF	TGCAGCGTTAGTGACAGCCTCTATGGCTACACCTTC
TRBV14	-	TRBJ2-3	-	CASSQVQAGRDTQYF	TGTGCCAGCAGCCAAGTTCAAGCGGGCAGAGATACGCAGTATTTT
TRBV2	-	TRBJ1-6	-	CASWNRVRSPLHF	TGTGCCAGCTGGAACAGGGTTCGGTCACCCCTCCACTTT
TRBV4-3	-	TRBJ1-2	-	CASSQEAGHPIGYTF	TGCGCCAGCAGCCAAGAGGCAGGACACCCTATTGGCTACACCTTC
TRBV6-2/TRBV6-3	-	TRBJ1-1	-	CASSSPPTALLSSTEAFF	TGTGCCAGCAGCTCCCCCCCGACAGCTCTACTCTCCAGCACTGAAGCTTTCTTT
TRBV6-2/TRBV6-3	TRBD1	TRBJ1-2	-	CASSKGGEANYGYTF	TGTGCCAGCAGTAAAGGGGGCGAGGCAAACTATGGCTACACCTTC
TRBV5-1	-	TRBJ1-1	-	CASSLVGLRGGTEAFF	TGCGCCAGCAGCTTGGTAGGTCTGCGAGGCGGCACTGAAGCTTTCTTT
TRBV10-3	-	TRBJ2-1	-	CAIGGASSANEQFF	TGTGCCATCGGAGGGGCTAGTTCTGCCAATGAGCAGTTCTTC